This TCR beta chain comes out of a study of blood T cell repertoires in COVID-19 (dated by TCRdb to 2018 to 2020). With respect to the entire study: Samples covering the acute and convalescent phases of COVID-19 were provided by collaborators in the United States, Italy and Spain. The material from the prospective study consisted of cDNA or gDNA derived from T cells, B-cell-depleted T cells, or PBMCs. Deeply sampled blood TCRbeta repertoires from subjects exposed to, actively infected with, or recovered from COVID-19 were included in the dataset. A freely available public database, intended as a resource for researchers studying the immune response to SARS-CoV-2, is where the repertoires were released. Samples were obtained from the ongoing ImmuneRACE study (first 160 participants) and from 1,000 to 1,500 subjects provided by 6 global collaborators. A de-identified subject ID, COVID-19 status, age in years and sex were almost always included in the sample metadata. Where available, HLA class I and class II types were taken from metadata supplied by the sample provider and were not determined by assay-based typing. Overall study outcomes, separate from this receptor: The quantity of clinical and demographic metadata differed by source and by participant and was supplied without curation.

TCRbeta CDR3 regions were amplified from genomic DNA by means of the immunoSEQ Assay, a bias-controlled multiplex PCR. Turning to the authors' computational methods: Nucleated cell counts per sample were estimated from amplification of reference gene primers within the assay. To quantify the absolute abundance of each unique TCRbeta CDR3 rearrangement, sequence reads were collapsed and filtered. Productive Simpson clonality was computed per sample as the square root of Simpson's diversity index over productive rearrangements. Entries here come from immuneACCESS through TCRdb and include only in-frame sequences with V and J called. Some clones fail to appear in such tables; in the studies checked, an unresolved V gene covers under half of the shortfall, and the cause of the remainder is unknown. That table is the source of V, J and clone size, and D and trimming were worked out from the DNA. Across this sample there are nearly 15,000 clones, with around 89% seen only once. In total, the top ten clones hold about 9% of the sample.

Each collaborating institution followed its own protocols to collect whole blood in K2EDTA tubes. For TCRbeta analysis, collaborator samples were shipped as frozen whole blood, as isolated PBMCs, or as DNA extracted from either sample type. Via the germline V gene, CDR1 is SNHLY and CDR2 FYNNEI. After removal of 7 bases from V and 2 bases from J, the junction retains 10 bases not matched to a gene. From the cysteine through the phenylalanine, the CDR3 covers 15 amino acids. CDR3 DNA only is kept here, 45 bases in frame from base 1. Comment on this clone: The antigen this receptor binds is unknown. No much larger clonotype is one base removed from it; base qualities were not supplied.

The sample taken for sequencing was peripheral blood. This TCR derives from a human donor in a cohort sampled during active COVID-19. This sequence uses TRBV2 and TRBJ2-5; 7 of the junction bases match TRBD1. The base sequence is TGTGCCAGCAAACGACAGGGCACTAGGCAAGAGACCCAGTACTTC. Its amino acids are CASKRQGTRQETQYF.